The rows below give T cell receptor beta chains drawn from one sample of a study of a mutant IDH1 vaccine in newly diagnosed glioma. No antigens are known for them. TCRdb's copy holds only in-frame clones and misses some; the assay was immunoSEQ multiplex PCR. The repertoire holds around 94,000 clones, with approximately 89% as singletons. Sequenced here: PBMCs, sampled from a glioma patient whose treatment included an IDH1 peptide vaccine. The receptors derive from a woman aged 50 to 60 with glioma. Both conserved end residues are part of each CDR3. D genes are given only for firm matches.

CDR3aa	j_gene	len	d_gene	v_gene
CASSSTGRVNTEAFF	TRBJ1-1	15	NA	TRBV7-3
CATSRDFGAGSGYTF	TRBJ1-2	15	NA	TRBV15
CASSLSGRGNNEQFF	TRBJ2-1	15	TRBD2	TRBV11-2
CSVEPPGQGTDTQYF	TRBJ2-3	15	TRBD1	TRBV29-1
CASSPTDGNTEAFF	TRBJ1-1	14	NA	TRBV18
CASSLAGEQYF	TRBJ2-7	11	NA	TRBV7-3
CASSLRASGIGNTIYF	TRBJ1-3	16	NA	TRBV7-2
CASSGNMNTEAFF	TRBJ1-1	13	NA	TRBV19
CASSFLQGETQYF	TRBJ2-5	13	NA	TRBV27
CAWSLANEQFF	TRBJ2-1	11	NA	TRBV30
CASSLGHSSGNTIYF	TRBJ1-3	15	NA	TRBV6-9
CASSTDPGTARGYTF	TRBJ1-2	15	TRBD1	TRBV6-1
CASRDSYSNQPQHF	TRBJ1-5	14	NA	TRBV28
CASSLEAGRAADTQYF	TRBJ2-3	16	NA	TRBV5-1
CASTAPIHEQYF	NA	12	NA	TRBV2
CASSYLLAGAKNIQYF	TRBJ2-4	16	TRBD2	TRBV27
CASSLRQGHTGELFF	TRBJ2-2	15	TRBD1	TRBV7-6
CASSPGLRSYEQYF	TRBJ2-7	14	NA	TRBV7-2